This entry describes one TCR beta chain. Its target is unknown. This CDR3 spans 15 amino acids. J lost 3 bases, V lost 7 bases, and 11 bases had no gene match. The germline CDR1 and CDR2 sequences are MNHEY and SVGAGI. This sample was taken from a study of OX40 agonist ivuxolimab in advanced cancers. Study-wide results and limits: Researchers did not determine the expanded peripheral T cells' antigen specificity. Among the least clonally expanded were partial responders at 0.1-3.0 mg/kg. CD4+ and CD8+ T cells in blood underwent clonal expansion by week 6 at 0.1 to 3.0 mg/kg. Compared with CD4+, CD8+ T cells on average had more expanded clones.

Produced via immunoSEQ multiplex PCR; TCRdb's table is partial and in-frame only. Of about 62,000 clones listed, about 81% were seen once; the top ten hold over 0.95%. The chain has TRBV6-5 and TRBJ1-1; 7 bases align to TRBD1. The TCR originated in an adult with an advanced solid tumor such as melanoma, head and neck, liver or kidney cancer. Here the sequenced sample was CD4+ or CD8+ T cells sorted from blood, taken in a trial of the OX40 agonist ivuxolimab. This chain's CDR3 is CASNFFDRADTEAFF. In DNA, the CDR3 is TGTGCCAGCAACTTTTTCGACAGGGCTGACACTGAAGCTTTCTTT.